The 21 T cell receptor beta chains reported below all come from one sample, sequenced in a study of T cell responses to AZD1222 COVID-19 vaccine. Assay: immunoSEQ multiplex PCR; the TCRdb copy retains only in-frame clones and omits some. The profile covers about 110,000 clones, with roughly 85% appearing a single time and 3.2% taken by the ten largest. The sequencing here drew on peripheral blood, taken on day 0 of AZD1222 vaccination. The receptors here all came from an adult in good health.

CDR3 bases: TGTGCCAGCAGCCAAGCAGCGGGGGATGGGGAGACCCAGTACTTC. Translating gives CASSQAAGDGETQYF. The chain employs TRBV4-2 and TRBJ2-5; 8 bases agree with TRBD2. The CDR3 has 15 amino acids. Trimming removed 1 base from V and 5 bases from J; junction bases left unmatched: 6. Germline V lookup: CDR1 LGHNA, CDR2 YNFKEQ.

The chain couples TRBV9 to TRBJ2-6; D possibly uses TRBD1 or TRBD2 (5 bases each). The CDR3 runs to 16 residues. The germline gives CDR1 SGDLS, CDR2 YYNGEE. The ends were cut back, 3 bases at V and 2 bases at J, with 12 bases in the middle. This chain's CDR3 is CASSGVRDAGANVLTF. The CDR3 bases are TGTGCCAGCAGCGGGGTTAGGGACGCTGGGGCCAACGTCCTGACTTTC. Based on the CDR3 plus reference TRBV9 and TRBJ2-6, the full variable domain is DSGVTQTPKHLITATGQRVTLRCSPRSGDLSVYWYQQSLDQGLQFLIQYYNGEERAKGNILERFSAQQFPDLHSELNLSSLELGDSALYFCASSGVRDAGANVLTFGAGSRLTVL.

V gene TRBV5-1 combines with J gene TRBJ1-4; D is undetermined. The CDR3 covers 13 residues. The germline gives CDR1 SGHRS, CDR2 YFSETQ. The V end lost 0 bases, the J end lost 4 bases, and 4 bases lay between the germline ends. This CDR3 reads CASSLGVNEKLFF. The CDR3 nucleotides are TGCGCCAGCAGCTTGGGGGTTAATGAAAAACTGTTTTTT.

The chain links TRBV6-4 to TRBJ2-2; D not certain. The CDR3 covers 15 residues. Trimming removed 4 bases at V and 5 bases at J, with 14 bases between. Germline CDR1 is MRHNA and CDR2 is SNTAGT. CDR3 residues: CASSAGLLGTGELFF. The CDR3 nucleotides are TGTGCCAGCAGTGCAGGTTTACTTGGTACCGGGGAGCTGTTTTTT.

The CDR3 DNA sequence: TGCGCCAGCAGCCAAGTTGACTTGGGACTAGCGGGATATAATGAGCAGTTCTTC. It specifies CASSQVDLGLAGYNEQFF. The chain combines TRBV4-1 with TRBJ2-1; 13 nucleotides line up with TRBD2. The V gene's germline CDR1 is MGHRA and CDR2 YSYEKL. Germline trimming cut 1 base from V and 7 bases from J; bases unmatched to any gene: 10. The CDR3 has 18 amino acids.

The chain couples TRBV19 to TRBJ1-2; D remains ambiguous. V lost 11 bases to trimming and J lost 4 bases, with 14 bases between them. The CDR3 sequence is 12 residues long. The germline gives CDR1 LNHDA, CDR2 SQIVND (reference sequence). The CDR3 loop is CAGKREPYGYTF. DNA of the CDR3: TGTGCCGGTAAAAGGGAACCCTATGGCTACACCTTC. The whole variable domain, filled in from reference TRBV19 and TRBJ1-2, reads DGGITQSPKYLFRKEGQNVTLSCEQNLNHDAMYWYRQDPGQGLRLIYYSQIVNDFQKGDIAEGYSVSREKKESFPLTVTSAQKNPTAFYLCAGKREPYGYTFGSGTRLTVV.

This clone has a single count. V and J are TRBV5-1 and TRBJ2-7; D is undetermined. V gave up 0 bases and J gave up 0 bases, with 13 bases separating them. Germline V CDR1 and CDR2: SGHRS, YFSETQ. This CDR3 spans 16 amino acids. The CDR3, as DNA: TGCGCCAGCAGCTTGGTAGGGTCCGTGAGCTCCTACGAGCAGTACTTC. Its protein product is CASSLVGSVSSYEQYF.

The V call is TRBV19, the J call TRBJ2-2; D is unresolved. CDR3 size: 15 residues. Trimming stripped 5 bases from V and 0 bases from J, with 10 bases between. The V gene's germline CDR1 is LNHDA and CDR2 SQIVND (reference sequence). DNA for the CDR3: TGTGCCAGTAGTTTTGATACAACGAACACCGGGGAGCTGTTTTTT. This codes for CASSFDTTNTGELFF. Using reference TRBV19 and TRBJ2-2 for the parts outside the CDR3, the full variable domain is DGGITQSPKYLFRKEGQNVTLSCEQNLNHDAMYWYRQDPGQGLRLIYYSQIVNDFQKGDIAEGYSVSREKKESFPLTVTSAQKNPTAFYLCASSFDTTNTGELFFGEGSRLTVL.

The rearrangement uses TRBV30 and TRBJ1-4; TRBD1 aligns across 8 bases. The germline V gene encodes CDR1 GTSNPN and CDR2 SVGIG (reference sequence). There are 13 residues in the CDR3. With V trimmed by 5 bases and J by 2 bases, 1 base remained unmatched. CDR3 nucleotides: TGTGCCTGGGGGGACAGGACTAATGAAAAACTGTTTTTT. Encoded protein: CAWGDRTNEKLFF.

There are a few counts of this clone. The genes are TRBV9 and TRBJ1-4; the D gene is possibly TRBD1 (6 bases). V dropped 0 bases and J dropped 5 bases, with 17 bases sitting between them. Germline V gives CDR1 SGDLS, CDR2 YYNGEE. CDR3 length: 17 amino acids. CDR3 in DNA: TGTGCCAGCAGCGTAGATTCGGGGAGGACAGAAAATGAAAAACTGTTTTTT. Translated, it gives CASSVDSGRTENEKLFF.

V usage is TRBV5-1 and J usage is TRBJ2-2; D possibly corresponds to TRBD1 (6 bases). With 7 bases removed from V and 1 base from J, the gap between germline ends came to 11 bases. Germline V gene sequence: CDR1 SGHRS, CDR2 YFSETQ. This CDR3 is built from 14 residues. The CDR3 region is CASADRLNTGELFF. The CDR3 DNA sequence: TGCGCCAGCGCCGACAGGTTGAACACCGGGGAGCTGTTTTTT.

This chain uses TRBV27 with TRBJ2-5; no definite D call. The V end was cut by 3 bases, the J end by 5 bases, with 10 bases between. This CDR3 spans 13 amino acids. In germline, CDR1 is MNHEY, CDR2 SMNVEV (reference sequence). The CDR3 is CASSFRSRETQYF. The CDR3 coding sequence is TGTGCCAGCAGTTTTCGGTCGAGGGAGACCCAGTACTTC.

The rearrangement joins TRBV18 to TRBJ1-1; 7 positions agree with TRBD1. CDR3 length equals 15 residues. The trim removed 5 bases at V and 4 bases at J, leaving 10 bases unmatched. Germline V gives CDR1 KGHSH, CDR2 LQKENI. The CDR3 spells CASSANRGVATEAFF. The CDR3 region has the DNA TGTGCCAGCTCAGCCAACAGGGGTGTCGCCACTGAAGCTTTCTTT.

V and J are TRBV7-2 and TRBJ1-1, with a weak D call TRBD1 (5 bases). V lost 3 bases to trimming and J lost 4 bases, with 12 bases between them. The V gene's germline CDR1 is SGHTA and CDR2 FQGNSA. The CDR3 loop spans 14 amino acids. CDR3 sequence reads: CASSFKGAATEAFF. Here the CDR3 DNA reads TGTGCCAGCAGCTTTAAAGGGGCGGCCACTGAAGCTTTCTTT.

The chain uses TRBV7-3 and TRBJ1-1, with TRBD1 as a possible D gene (6 bases). The CDR3 contains 13 residues. Trimming took off 4 bases at V and 1 base at J, with 7 bases between the two ends. CDR1 and CDR2 from the germline V gene are SGHTA and FQGTGA. CDR3 amino acids: CASSSQGNTEAFF. The CDR3 DNA is TGTGCCAGCAGCTCACAGGGGAACACTGAAGCTTTCTTT.

The J gene is TRBJ1-2, the V gene TRBV28, with D maybe TRBD1 (5 bases). The V gene lost 6 bases and the J gene lost 4 bases, with 15 bases spanning the gap. The CDR3 totals 14 residues. Germline V CDR1 and CDR2: MDHEN, SYDVKM. DNA for the CDR3: TGTGCCAGCAGAACGAACAGGTCTCGCTATGGCTACACCTTC. Translation gives CASRTNRSRYGYTF.

The chain links TRBV5-1 to TRBJ1-6, with 10 positions matching TRBD1. The CDR3 has 14 residues. The germline gives CDR1 SGHRS, CDR2 YFSETQ. V was clipped by 3 bases and J by 10 bases; unmatched bases: 4. Here the CDR3 reads CASSWDRGESPLHF. CDR3 nucleotides: TGCGCCAGCAGCTGGGACAGGGGAGAGTCACCCCTCCACTTT.

This clone was found once. The rearrangement uses TRBV11-3 and TRBJ2-1; TRBD1 or TRBD2 may be the D gene (5 bases each). V dropped 3 bases and J dropped 9 bases, with 15 bases sitting between them. Germline V gives CDR1 SGHNT, CDR2 YENEEA. The CDR3 consists of 14 residues. The CDR3 spells CASSFGGGLGEQFF. Here the CDR3 DNA reads TGTGCCAGCAGCTTTGGGGGTGGGCTGGGTGAGCAGTTCTTC.

The V call is TRBV6-1, the J call TRBJ2-2; tentatively, D is TRBD1 or TRBD2 (5 bases each). CDR1 and CDR2 from the germline V gene are MNHNS and SASEGT. The CDR3 runs 14 residues. The V end lost 2 bases, the J end lost 6 bases, and 10 bases lay between the germline ends. This CDR3 reads CASSERGVSGELFF. The CDR3 nucleotides read TGTGCCAGCAGTGAAAGAGGGGTATCCGGGGAGCTGTTTTTT.

The chain is built from TRBV9 and TRBJ2-7, with D perhaps assigned TRBD1 or TRBD2 (5 bases each). Per germline, CDR1 SGDLS and CDR2 YYNGEE. With 4 bases removed from V and 7 bases from J, the gap between germline ends came to 18 bases. The CDR3 totals 14 residues. The CDR3 region has the DNA TGTGCCAGCAGCCCAAGGGACGCCCTCGGGGAGCAGTACTTC. Protein product: CASSPRDALGEQYF.

With regard to this clone: The junction departs from germline at one end; a sequencing error may be responsible. V usage is TRBV7-7 and J usage is TRBJ2-5; TRBD2 might be the D (7 bases). The CDR3 totals 14 residues. Germline lookup yields CDR1 SSHAT and CDR2 FNYEAQ (reference sequence). The CDR3 region is CASSLGGVGETQYF. CDR3 sequence (DNA): TGTGCTAGCAGCTTAGGGGGGGTCGGGGAGACCCAGTACTTC.